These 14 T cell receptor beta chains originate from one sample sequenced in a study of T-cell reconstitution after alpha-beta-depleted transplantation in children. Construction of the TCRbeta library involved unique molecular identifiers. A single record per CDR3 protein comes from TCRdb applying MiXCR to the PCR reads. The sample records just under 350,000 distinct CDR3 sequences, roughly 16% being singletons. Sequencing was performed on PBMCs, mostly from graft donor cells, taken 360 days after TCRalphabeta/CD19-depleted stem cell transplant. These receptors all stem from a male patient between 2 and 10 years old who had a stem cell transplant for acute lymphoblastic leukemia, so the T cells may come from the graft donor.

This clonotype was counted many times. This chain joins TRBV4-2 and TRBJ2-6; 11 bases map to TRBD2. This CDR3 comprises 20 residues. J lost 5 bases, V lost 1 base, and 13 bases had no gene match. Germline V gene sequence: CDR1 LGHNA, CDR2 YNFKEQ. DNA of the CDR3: TGTGCCAGCAGCCAAGGGAGGGCTACTAGCGGGAGAGATTGGGCCAACGTCCTGACTTTC. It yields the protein CASSQGRATSGRDWANVLTF.

As DNA, the CDR3 is TGTGCCAGCAGTTTCTGGCGAGCGGGAAGCTACGAGCAGTACTTC. Translated, it gives CASSFWRAGSYEQYF. The chain employs TRBV12-3 or TRBV12-4 and TRBJ2-7; TRBD2 aligns across 7 bases. This CDR3 is built from 15 residues. Trimming cost V 3 bases and J 3 bases; bases outside gene matches: 8.

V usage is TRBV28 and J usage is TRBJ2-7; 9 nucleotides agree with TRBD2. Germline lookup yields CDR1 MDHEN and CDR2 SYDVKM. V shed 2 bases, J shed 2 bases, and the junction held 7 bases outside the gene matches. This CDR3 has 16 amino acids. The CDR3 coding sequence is TGTGCCAGCAGTTTACGTCGGCTAGCGGGAACCTACGAGCAGTACTTC. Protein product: CASSLRRLAGTYEQYF.

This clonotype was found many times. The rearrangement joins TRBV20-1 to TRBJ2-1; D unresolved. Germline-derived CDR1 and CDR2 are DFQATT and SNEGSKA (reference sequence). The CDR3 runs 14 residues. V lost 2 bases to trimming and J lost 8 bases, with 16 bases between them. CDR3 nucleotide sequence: TGCAGTGCTAGAAGGATGATTGGGTGGGATGAGCAGTTCTTC. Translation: CSARRMIGWDEQFF.

CDR3 protein: CASSGGLAGLNEQFF. In DNA, the CDR3 is TGTGCCAGCAGCGGGGGACTAGCGGGACTCAATGAGCAGTTCTTC. The rearrangement uses TRBV5-5 and TRBJ2-1; 13 bases are shared with TRBD2. The germline V gene encodes CDR1 SGHKS and CDR2 YYEKEE (reference sequence). Trimming removed 4 bases from V and 6 bases from J; junction bases left unmatched: 4. The CDR3 consists of 15 residues.

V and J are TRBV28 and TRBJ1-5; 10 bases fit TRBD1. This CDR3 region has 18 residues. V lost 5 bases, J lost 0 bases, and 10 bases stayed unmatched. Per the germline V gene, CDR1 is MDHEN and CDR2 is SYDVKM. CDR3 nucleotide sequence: TGTGCCAGCAGTAAGCGCGGGACAGGGGCGCTTAGCAATCAGCCCCAGCATTTT. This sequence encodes CASSKRGTGALSNQPQHF. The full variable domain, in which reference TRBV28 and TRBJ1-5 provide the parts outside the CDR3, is DVKVTQSSRYLVKRTGEKVFLECVQDMDHENMFWYRQDPGLGLRLIYFSYDVKMKEKGDIPEGYSVSREKKERFSLILESASTNQTSMYLCASSKRGTGALSNQPQHFGDGTRLSIL.

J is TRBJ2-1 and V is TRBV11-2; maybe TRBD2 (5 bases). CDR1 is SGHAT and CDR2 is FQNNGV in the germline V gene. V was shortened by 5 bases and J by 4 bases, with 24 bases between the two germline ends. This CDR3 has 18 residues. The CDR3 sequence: CASSPTGLTYFLYNEQFF. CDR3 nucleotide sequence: TGTGCCAGCAGCCCTACCGGACTTACTTATTTCTTATACAATGAGCAGTTCTTC.

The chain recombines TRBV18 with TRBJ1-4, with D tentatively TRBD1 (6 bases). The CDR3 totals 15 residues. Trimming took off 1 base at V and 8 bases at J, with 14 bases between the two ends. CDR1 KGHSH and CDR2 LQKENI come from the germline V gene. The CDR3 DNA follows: TGTGCCAGCTCACCACGTCCGACAGGACGGGAAAAACTGTTTTTT. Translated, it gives CASSPRPTGREKLFF.

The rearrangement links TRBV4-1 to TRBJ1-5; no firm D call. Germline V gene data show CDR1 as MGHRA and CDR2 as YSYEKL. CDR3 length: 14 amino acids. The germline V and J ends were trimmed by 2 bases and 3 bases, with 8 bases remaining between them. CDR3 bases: TGCGCCAGCAGCCAAAGCGGAAACAATCAGCCCCAGCATTTT. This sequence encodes CASSQSGNNQPQHF.

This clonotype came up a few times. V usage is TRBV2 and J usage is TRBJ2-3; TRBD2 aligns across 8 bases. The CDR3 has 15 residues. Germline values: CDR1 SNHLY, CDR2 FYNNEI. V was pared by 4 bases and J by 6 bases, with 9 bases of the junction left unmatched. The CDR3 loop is CASSGEAGVVDTQYF. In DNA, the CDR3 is TGTGCCAGCAGTGGTGAAGCGGGAGTAGTTGATACGCAGTATTTT.

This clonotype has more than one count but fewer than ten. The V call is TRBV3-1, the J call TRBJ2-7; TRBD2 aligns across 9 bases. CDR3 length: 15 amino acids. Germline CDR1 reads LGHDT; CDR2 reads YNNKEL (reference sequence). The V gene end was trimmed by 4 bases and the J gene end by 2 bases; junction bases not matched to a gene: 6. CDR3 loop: CASSRLLAGAYEQYF. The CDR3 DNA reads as TGTGCCAGCAGCCGACTACTAGCGGGTGCCTACGAGCAGTACTTC.

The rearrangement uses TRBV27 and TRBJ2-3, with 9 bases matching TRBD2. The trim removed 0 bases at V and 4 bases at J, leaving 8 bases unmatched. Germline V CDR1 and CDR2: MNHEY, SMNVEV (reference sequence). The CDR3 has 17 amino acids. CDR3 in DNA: TGTGCCAGCAGTTTATCGCGGGGGGGACTAAGCCCAGATACGCAGTATTTT. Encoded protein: CASSLSRGGLSPDTQYF.

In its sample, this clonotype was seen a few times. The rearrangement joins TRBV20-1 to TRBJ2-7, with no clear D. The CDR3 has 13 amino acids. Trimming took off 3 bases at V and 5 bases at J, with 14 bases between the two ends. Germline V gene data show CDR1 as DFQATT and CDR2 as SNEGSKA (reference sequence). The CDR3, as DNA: TGCAGTGCTAGTCGCCCCTCTGGCCACGAGCAGTACTTC. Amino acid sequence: CSASRPSGHEQYF.

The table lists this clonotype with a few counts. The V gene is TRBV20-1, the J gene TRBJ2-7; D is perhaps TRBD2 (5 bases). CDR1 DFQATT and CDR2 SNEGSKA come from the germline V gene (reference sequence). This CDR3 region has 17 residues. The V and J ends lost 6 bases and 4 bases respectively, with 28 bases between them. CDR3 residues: CSAPSPLRRSLIYEQYF. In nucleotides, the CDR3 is TGCAGTGCCCCTAGTCCCTTGCGGAGGTCCCTCATATACGAGCAGTACTTC.